The TCR beta chain under discussion was sequenced for a study of T cell responses to AZD1222 COVID-19 vaccine. Whole-study results and caveats: The CD4 TCRs associated with vaccination extended across spike and predominated at 160-218 and 743-854.

In regard to this clone: The antigen remains unidentified.

Profiling relied on immunoSEQ multiplex PCR, and the TCRdb table lists in-frame clones only, not all of them. The data contain under 150,000 clones, 80% to 90% of them singletons. Germline CDR1 reads SGDLS; CDR2 reads YYNGEE. CDR3 length equals 13 residues. Trimming removed 3 bases from V and 4 bases from J, with 10 bases in between. The receptor comes from an adult in good health. The starting material was peripheral blood, obtained on day 0 of AZD1222 vaccination. The chain uses TRBV9 and TRBJ1-1; no reliable D call. CDR3 coding DNA: TGTGCCAGCAGCGCTGGTTCAGGCACTGAAGCTTTCTTT. Amino acids: CASSAGSGTEAFF.